The T cell receptor (beta chain) described here comes from a study of blood T cell repertoires in COVID-19. Across the study: PBMCs, B-cell-depleted T cells, or T cells were the source of the cDNA or gDNA that made up the material.

The CDR3 consists of 14 residues. CDR1 LNHDA and CDR2 SQIVND come from the germline V gene (reference sequence). V gave up 3 bases and J gave up 7 bases, with 15 bases separating them. Sequencing was performed with immunoSEQ multiplex PCR; in TCRdb, only in-frame clones are kept and a portion is missing. The sample lists about 320,000 clones, over 75% occurring once. The sample taken for sequencing was peripheral blood. This receptor was obtained from a human donor in a cohort sampled during active COVID-19. The V and J genes are TRBV19 and TRBJ1-2; D gene uncertain. The CDR3 loop reads CASSIGGGMGGYTF. The CDR3 DNA sequence: TGTGCCAGTAGTATCGGTGGCGGGATGGGTGGCTACACCTTC.